The T cell receptor (beta chain) described here comes from a study of shared clonotypes between healthy human individuals. From germline, CDR1 is GTSNPN and CDR2 SVGIG (reference sequence). The CDR3 runs 15 residues. The V and J ends lost 4 bases and 2 bases, in that order; junction bases with no gene match: 7. The repertoire was sequenced with immunoSEQ multiplex PCR; TCRdb's copy has only in-frame clones and lacks some. Of 300,000 to 400,000 clones listed, 87% were seen once; the top ten hold roughly 16%. The genes are TRBV30 and TRBJ2-3; 9 nucleotides align to TRBD2. The source material was memory CD8+ T cells sorted from blood. Subset described: CD45RO+ cells pooled with CCR7-negative TemRA cells. This TCR derives from a man aged 18 to 35 in good health. This chain's CDR3 is CAWNRIAGDTDTQYF. The CDR3 bases are TGTGCCTGGAATAGGATAGCGGGGGACACAGATACGCAGTATTTT.